This T cell receptor (beta chain) was identified during a study of Ad26.COV2.S vaccination and SARS-CoV-2 variants. Libraries were prepared by immunoSEQ multiplex PCR; TCRdb keeps only in-frame clonotypes and omits some of them. Of 350,000 to 500,000 clones listed, more than 80% are singletons. This sample's treatment: roughly 18 received Ad26.COV2.S at low or high dose, single or two shots; roughly 5 received placebo; per-sample allocation not given. The samples date from day 63 after the first vaccine or placebo injection. Participants' vaccine, an Ad26 vector, delivered Wuhan-strain SARS-CoV-2 spike. The TCR comes from a person aged 18-60 years who received the Ad26.COV2.S COVID-19 vaccine or a placebo. Sample: peripheral blood, taken in a trial of Ad26.COV2.S vaccine versus placebo.

The CDR3 protein is CASSQAQGSGNTIYF. Written as DNA, the CDR3 is TGTGCCAGCAGCCAGGCACAGGGCTCTGGAAACACCATATATTTT. The chain uses TRBV7-9 and TRBJ1-3; the D gene is possibly TRBD1 (6 bases). The CDR3 covers 15 residues. Trimming cost V 5 bases and J 0 bases, with 11 bases left between them. CDR1 SEHNR and CDR2 FQNEAQ come from the germline V gene (reference sequence). Complete variable domain (other parts from reference TRBV7-9 and TRBJ1-3): DTGVSQNPRHKITKRGQNVTFRCDPISEHNRLYWYRQTLGQGPEFLTYFQNEAQLEKSRLLSDRFSAERPKGSFSTLEIQRTEQGDSAMYLCASSQAQGSGNTIYFGEGSWLTVV.